This entry describes one TCR beta chain. What it binds is not known. The CDR3 is 13 amino acids. From germline, CDR1 is SGHTA and CDR2 FQGNSA. The V and J ends lost 5 bases and 7 bases, in that order; junction bases with no gene match: 3. Without exception, sorted populations had purity beyond 98%. Reverse transcription of all isolated RNA meant that expressed TCRB transcripts were sequenced. Reads from naive, central memory and regulatory T cell samples averaged around 3.5 million. Some clones are missing from TCRdb's copy, which holds only in-frame ones; the method was immunoSEQ multiplex PCR. The sample includes under 250,000 clones, 27% of them seen just once. The record originates from a study of beta chain features in type 1 diabetes. Study-wide background: All samples combined gave under 110,000,000 sorted cells for examination. Study results and caveats: The analysis here could not establish whether HLA type shapes TCRB rearrangement.

The receptor's source is a man aged 25 to 40 in good health. Material for sequencing was central memory CD4+ T cells from blood. The chain has TRBV7-2 and TRBJ2-5, with 11 nucleotides matching TRBD2. As DNA, the CDR3 is TGTGCCAGCAGCGGAACTAGCGGGGGGACCCAGTACTTC. It yields the protein CASSGTSGGTQYF.